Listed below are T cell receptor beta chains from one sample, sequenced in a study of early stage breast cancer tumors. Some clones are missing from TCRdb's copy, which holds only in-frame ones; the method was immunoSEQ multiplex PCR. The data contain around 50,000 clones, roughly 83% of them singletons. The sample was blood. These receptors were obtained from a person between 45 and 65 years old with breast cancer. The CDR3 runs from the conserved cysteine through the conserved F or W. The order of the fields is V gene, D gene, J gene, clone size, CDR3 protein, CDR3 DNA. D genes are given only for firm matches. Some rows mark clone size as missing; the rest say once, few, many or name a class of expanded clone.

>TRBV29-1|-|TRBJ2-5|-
CTASRAQETQYF
TGCACTGCCTCGCGGGCCCAAGAGACCCAGTACTTC
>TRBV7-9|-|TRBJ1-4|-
CASSSPVQGRNEKLFF
TGTGCCAGCAGCTCCCCCGTCCAGGGTCGGAATGAAAAACTGTTTTTT
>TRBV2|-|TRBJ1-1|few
CASSEALGGEAFF
TGTGCCAGCAGTGAAGCGCTCGGGGGTGAAGCTTTCTTT
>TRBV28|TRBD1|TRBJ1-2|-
CADWDRYYGYTF
TGTGCCGATTGGGACAGATACTATGGCTACACCTTC
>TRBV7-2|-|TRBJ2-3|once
CASSLYTRGTDTQYF
TGTGCCAGCAGCTTATACACCAGGGGCACAGATACGCAGTATTTT
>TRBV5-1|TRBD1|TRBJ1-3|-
CASSVGQGTGNTIYF
TGTGCCAGCAGCGTCGGACAGGGGACTGGAAACACCATATATTTT
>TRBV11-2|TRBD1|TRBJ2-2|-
CASSPLPGQGARTGELFF
TGTGCCAGCAGCCCCCTCCCGGGACAGGGGGCGAGGACCGGGGAGCTGTTTTTT
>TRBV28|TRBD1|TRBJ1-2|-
CASRFPTGGLLGYGYTF
TGTGCCAGCAGATTCCCGACAGGGGGCCTGCTGGGGTATGGCTACACCTTC
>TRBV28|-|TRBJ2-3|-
CASGQGTSTDTQYF
TGTGCCAGCGGTCAGGGGACTAGCACAGATACGCAGTATTTT
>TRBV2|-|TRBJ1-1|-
CASRAEALSEAFF
TGTGCCAGCAGGGCCGAGGCTCTCTCTGAAGCTTTCTTT
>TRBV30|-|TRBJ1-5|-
CAWSSGEWQPQHF
TGTGCCTGGAGTTCGGGGGAATGGCAGCCCCAGCATTTT
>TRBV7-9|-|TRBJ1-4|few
CASSYSTGGEKLFF
TGTGCCAGCAGCTACTCCACGGGCGGTGAAAAACTGTTTTTT
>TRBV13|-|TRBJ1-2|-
CASSLETADYGYTF
TGTGCCAGCAGCTTAGAGACAGCGGACTATGGCTACACCTTC
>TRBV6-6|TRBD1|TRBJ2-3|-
CASTRDSNTDTQYF
TGTGCCAGCACAAGGGACAGCAACACAGATACGCAGTATTTT
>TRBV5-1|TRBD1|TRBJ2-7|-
CASSSSTGTNEQYF
TGCGCCAGCAGCTCGTCGACAGGGACCAACGAGCAGTACTTC
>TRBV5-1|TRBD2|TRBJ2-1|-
CASSLGGLAGANEQFF
TGCGCCAGCAGCTTGGGGGGACTAGCGGGAGCGAATGAGCAGTTCTTC
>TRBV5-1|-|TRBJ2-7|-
CASSLGAPAEQYF
TGCGCCAGCAGCTTGGGGGCCCCTGCGGAGCAGTACTTC
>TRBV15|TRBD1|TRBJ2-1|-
CATSRLGQSYNEQFF
TGTGCCACCAGCAGGCTGGGACAGTCCTACAATGAGCAGTTCTTC
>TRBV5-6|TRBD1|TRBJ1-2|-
CASSFLDRERNGYTF
TGTGCCAGCAGCTTTTTGGACAGGGAGCGGAATGGCTACACCTTC
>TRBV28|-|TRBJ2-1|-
CASSSPGGGPINEQFF
TGTGCCAGCAGTTCCCCTGGGGGGGGCCCAATCAATGAGCAGTTCTTC
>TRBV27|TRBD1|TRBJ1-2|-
CASSPYSQGARGYTF
TGTGCCAGCAGTCCATATTCACAGGGGGCGCGGGGCTACACCTTC
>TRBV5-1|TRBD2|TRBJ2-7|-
CASSLDGLAGNYEQYF
TGCGCCAGCAGCCTAGACGGACTAGCGGGAAACTACGAGCAGTACTTC
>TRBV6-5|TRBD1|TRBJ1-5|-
CASSYSITGGQPQHF
TGTGCCAGCAGTTACTCGATAACAGGGGGTCAGCCCCAGCATTTT
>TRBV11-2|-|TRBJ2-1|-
CASSLHGQIADYYNEQFF
TGTGCCAGCAGCCTCCACGGCCAAATCGCCGATTATTACAATGAGCAGTTCTTC
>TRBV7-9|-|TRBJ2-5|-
CASSSPGFRETQYF
TGTGCCAGCAGTTCCCCAGGGTTCCGAGAGACCCAGTACTTC
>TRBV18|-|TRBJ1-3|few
CASSPSAATGNTIYF
TGTGCCAGCTCACCATCGGCAGCGACTGGAAACACCATATATTTT
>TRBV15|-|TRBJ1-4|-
CATSRDQGSPNEKLFF
TGTGCCACCAGCAGGGACCAGGGATCCCCTAATGAAAAACTGTTTTTT
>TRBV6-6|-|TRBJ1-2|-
CASSYVSDPYGYTF
TGTGCCAGCAGTTACGTGTCAGATCCCTATGGCTACACCTTC
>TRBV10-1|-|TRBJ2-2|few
CASSESPTGGTGELFF
TGCGCCAGCAGTGAGTCTCCCACTGGGGGCACCGGGGAGCTGTTTTTT
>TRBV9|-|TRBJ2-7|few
CASSVGSGILIYEQYF
TGTGCCAGCAGCGTAGGGTCAGGTATACTAATCTACGAGCAGTACTTC
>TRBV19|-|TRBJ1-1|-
CASIKGGEAFF
TGTGCCAGTATTAAGGGGGGAGAAGCTTTCTTT
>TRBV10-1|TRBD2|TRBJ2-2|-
CASLRGLAEGEESGELFF
TGCGCCAGCCTCCGGGGACTAGCGGAGGGGGAAGAAAGCGGGGAGCTGTTTTTT
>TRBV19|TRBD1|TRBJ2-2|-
CALEDRDSGELFF
TGTGCTCTCGAGGACAGGGACAGCGGGGAGCTGTTTTTT
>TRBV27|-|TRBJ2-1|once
CASRRGGAYNEQFF
TGTGCCAGCAGGCGGGGCGGGGCCTACAATGAGCAGTTCTTC
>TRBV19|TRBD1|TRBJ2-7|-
CASSIVGQGDEQYF
TGTGCCAGTAGTATAGTAGGCCAGGGGGACGAGCAGTACTTC
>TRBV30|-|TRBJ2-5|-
CAWGARSQETQYF
TGTGCCTGGGGTGCGAGGTCCCAAGAGACCCAGTACTTC
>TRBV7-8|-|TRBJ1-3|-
CASSSNIGNTIYF
TGTGCCAGCAGCAGTAACATAGGAAACACCATATATTTT
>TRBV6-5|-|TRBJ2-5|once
CASSYGMGSVQETQYF
TGTGCCAGCAGTTATGGTATGGGGTCGGTCCAAGAGACCCAGTACTTC
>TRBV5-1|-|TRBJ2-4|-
CASSPGRSGTLAKNIQYF
TGCGCCAGCAGCCCTGGGAGAAGCGGCACACTAGCCAAAAACATTCAGTACTTC
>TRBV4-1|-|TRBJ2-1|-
CASSQETSYDEQFF
TGCGCCAGCAGCCAAGAGACTAGTTACGATGAGCAGTTCTTC
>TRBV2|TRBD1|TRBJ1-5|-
CASSRDRGSQPQHF
TGTGCCAGCAGTAGAGACAGGGGAAGTCAGCCCCAGCATTTT
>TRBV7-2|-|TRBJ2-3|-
CASSLSTDTQYF
TGTGCCAGCAGCTTGAGTACAGATACGCAGTATTTT
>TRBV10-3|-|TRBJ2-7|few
CAISESNSYEQYF
TGTGCCATCAGTGAGTCTAACTCCTACGAGCAGTACTTC